One and the same sample provided the 14 T cell receptor beta chains below, sequenced in a study of T cell changes during pregnancy in multiple sclerosis. The data were produced by immunoSEQ multiplex PCR, yet TCRdb's version contains in-frame clones alone and is incomplete. Of around 50,000 clones detected, around 90% appear once; the ten largest clones hold less than 0.6%. Sequences were derived from CD4+ T cells from peripheral blood mononuclear cells, sampled in the third trimester of pregnancy. Source of these receptors: a female donor with multiple sclerosis, enrolled in a pregnancy study.

The chain carries TRBV5-1 and TRBJ2-7, with TRBD1 as a possible D gene (5 bases). Germline V lookup: CDR1 SGHRS, CDR2 YFSETQ. This CDR3 comprises 12 residues. Trimming shortened V by 4 bases and J by 6 bases, and 11 bases separated the two germline ends. Here the CDR3 DNA reads TGCGCCAGCAGCGGCCAGGGTGGCGAGCAGTACTTC. Amino acids: CASSGQGGEQYF. Together with reference TRBV5-1 and TRBJ2-7, the CDR3 gives the full variable domain: KAGVTQTPRYLIKTRGQQVTLSCSPISGHRSVSWYQQTPGQGLQFLFEYFSETQRNKGNFPGRFSGRQFSNSRSEMNVSTLELGDSALYLCASSGQGGEQYFGPGTRLTVT.

The rearrangement uses TRBV19 and TRBJ1-5; perhaps TRBD1 as D (5 bases). From germline, CDR1 is LNHDA and CDR2 SQIVND (reference sequence). This CDR3 region has 15 residues. V lost 7 bases and J lost 1, with 14 bases in between. Here the CDR3 reads CASKAGGGSNQPQHF. CDR3 coding DNA: TGTGCCAGTAAGGCCGGGGGAGGAAGCAATCAGCCCCAGCATTTT.

Here the CDR3 reads CASSDERGGSADTQYF. As DNA, the CDR3 is TGTGCCAGCAGCGATGAGCGGGGAGGCAGCGCAGATACGCAGTATTTT. The chain employs TRBV9 and TRBJ2-3; 7 bases line up with TRBD2. Germline loops: CDR1 SGDLS, CDR2 YYNGEE. There are 16 residues in the CDR3. V gave up 3 bases and J gave up 4 bases; unmatched junction bases: 11.

The rearrangement uses TRBV5-1 and TRBJ1-1, with D perhaps TRBD1 (6 bases). V shed 1 base and J shed 1 base, with 17 bases lying between them. The CDR3 consists of 17 residues. Germline-derived CDR1 and CDR2 are SGHRS and YFSETQ. In DNA form, the CDR3 reads TGCGCCAGCAGCTTGCGAGTCCAGGGGCCTCCGAACACTGAAGCTTTCTTT. Translating gives CASSLRVQGPPNTEAFF.

The V and J genes are TRBV15 and TRBJ1-2; D is unclear. The CDR3 is made up of 18 amino acids. Trimming removed 1 base at V and 2 bases at J, with 20 bases between. Germline V gives CDR1 LNHNV, CDR2 YYDKDF (reference sequence). The CDR3 loop is CATSRGKSPGLRNYGYTF. The CDR3 DNA sequence: TGTGCCACCAGCAGAGGGAAATCCCCGGGATTAAGAAACTATGGCTACACCTTC.

CDR3 coding DNA: TGCGCCAACCGGACAGGAAATTCCTATGGCTACACCTTC. Protein: CANRTGNSYGYTF. The V call is TRBV5-1, the J call TRBJ1-2; 7 nucleotides align to TRBD1. With V trimmed by 9 bases and J by 4 bases, 9 bases remained unmatched. The CDR3 totals 13 residues. Germline CDR1 reads SGHRS; CDR2 reads YFSETQ. Full variable domain (missing parts from reference TRBV5-1 and TRBJ1-2): KAGVTQTPRYLIKTRGQQVTLSCSPISGHRSVSWYQQTPGQGLQFLFEYFSETQRNKGNFPGRFSGRQFSNSRSEMNVSTLELGDSALYLCANRTGNSYGYTFGSGTRLTVV.

The rearrangement links TRBV19 to TRBJ2-7, with 10 bases lining up with TRBD2. The CDR3 is 15 amino acids. CDR1 LNHDA and CDR2 SQIVND come from the germline V gene (reference sequence). Losses at the gene ends were 3 bases for V and 1 base for J; bases not matched to a gene: 3. The CDR3 region has the DNA TGTGCCAGTAGTATCTCTAGCGGGGGATCCTACGAGCAGTACTTC. Translating it yields CASSISSGGSYEQYF.

J is TRBJ1-5 and V is TRBV5-6, with TRBD1 matching 8 bases. This CDR3 contains 15 residues. CDR1 is SGHDT, CDR2 YYEEEE, per germline. V trimming: 0 bases; J trimming: 9 bases; junction bases outside the gene matches: 8. The DNA for the CDR3 is TGTGCCAGCAGCTTGGCGGGACAGGACATTTTGCCCCAGCATTTT. Translation gives CASSLAGQDILPQHF.

The chain combines TRBV18 with TRBJ2-5; D is ambiguous. V shed 1 base and J shed 5 bases, with 8 bases lying between them. Germline V gene lookup returns CDR1 KGHSH and CDR2 LQKENI. CDR3 length equals 13 residues. CDR3 sequence: CASSPLGGETQYF. CDR3 nucleotide sequence: TGTGCCAGCTCACCACTAGGCGGCGAGACCCAGTACTTC.

The chain links TRBV7-9 to TRBJ1-6, with D unclear. The V gene's germline CDR1 is SEHNR and CDR2 FQNEAQ (reference sequence). This CDR3 spans 15 amino acids. V dropped 1 base and J dropped 6 bases, with 10 bases sitting between them. The CDR3 is CASSLDASINSPLHF. The CDR3 coding sequence is TGTGCCAGCAGCTTAGACGCCAGTATTAATTCACCCCTCCACTTT. The variable domain in full, completed from reference TRBV7-9 and TRBJ1-6, reads DTGVSQNPRHKITKRGQNVTFRCDPISEHNRLYWYRQTLGQGPEFLTYFQNEAQLEKSRLLSDRFSAERPKGSFSTLEIQRTEQGDSAMYLCASSLDASINSPLHFGNGTRLTVT.

The rearrangement links TRBV5-1 to TRBJ1-4; the D gene is possibly TRBD1 (5 bases). There are 16 residues in the CDR3. V shed 0 bases and J shed 5 bases, with 14 bases lying between them. Per germline, CDR1 SGHRS and CDR2 YFSETQ. The CDR3 nucleotides read TGCGCCAGCAGCTTGGGAGCACAGGCCATCAATGAAAAACTGTTTTTT. It yields the protein CASSLGAQAINEKLFF.

A few counts support this clone. The CDR3 DNA reads as TGTGCCAGTCCTATCCCCATGAACACTGAAGCTTTCTTT. Encoded protein: CASPIPMNTEAFF. The rearrangement links TRBV2 to TRBJ1-1, with D unresolved. CDR3 length: 13 residues. The V gene's germline CDR1 is SNHLY and CDR2 FYNNEI. Trimming shortened V by 9 bases and J by 0 bases, and 11 bases separated the two germline ends.

The chain is built from TRBV9 and TRBJ2-5; D uncertain. V lost 2 bases, J lost 0 bases, and 11 bases lay in between. The CDR3 has 15 amino acids. Germline V CDR1 and CDR2: SGDLS, YYNGEE. The CDR3 nucleotides read TGTGCCAGCAGCGTGAGCCCCCAATACCAAGAGACCCAGTACTTC. This encodes CASSVSPQYQETQYF.

This clone was seen only once. Other DNA sequences within the sample encode an identical CDR3. This chain uses TRBV30 with TRBJ1-1; 11 bases agree with TRBD1. The germline gives CDR1 GTSNPN, CDR2 SVGIG (reference sequence). V shed 3 bases, J shed 3 bases, and the junction held 3 bases outside the gene matches. The CDR3 has 14 amino acids. CDR3 region: CAWSLGQGDTEAFF. The CDR3 DNA reads TGTGCCTGGAGCCTGGGACAGGGGGACACTGAAGCTTTCTTT. The full variable domain, completed using reference TRBV30 and TRBJ1-1, is SQTIHQWPATLVQPVGSPLSLECTVEGTSNPNLYWYRQAAGRGLQLLFYSVGIGQISSEVPQNLSASRPQDRQFILSSKKLLLSDSGFYLCAWSLGQGDTEAFFGQGTRLTVV.